Below are 7 T cell receptor beta chains sequenced from a single sample in a study of OX40 agonist ivuxolimab in advanced cancers. Measured with immunoSEQ multiplex PCR; TCRdb has only the in-frame clones, and not every one. Among 60,000 to 70,000 clones listed, roughly 87% were seen once. Sequencing was performed on CD4+ or CD8+ T cells sorted from blood, taken in a trial of the OX40 agonist ivuxolimab. Receptors originate from an adult with an advanced solid tumor such as melanoma, head and neck, liver or kidney cancer.

The CDR3 nucleotides are TGTGCCTGGACTGGCAGTCTGAACACTGAAGCTTTCTTT. Its translation: CAWTGSLNTEAFF. The V gene is TRBV30, the J gene TRBJ1-1, with unresolved D. Trimming cost V 4 bases and J 0 bases, with 9 bases left between them. The V gene's germline CDR1 is GTSNPN and CDR2 SVGIG (reference sequence). The length of the CDR3 is 13 residues.

The gene calls are TRBV27 and TRBJ1-6; D unclear. The CDR3 extends over 16 amino acids. Germline V gene lookup returns CDR1 MNHEY and CDR2 SMNVEV (reference sequence). The V end lost 4 bases, the J end lost 0 bases, and 10 bases lay between the germline ends. The CDR3 bases are TGTGCCAGCAGTTCGACGGAGAGCTCCTATAATTCACCCCTCCACTTT. This translates into CASSSTESSYNSPLHF.

The rearrangement joins TRBV11-1 to TRBJ2-5, with 9 bases aligning to TRBD2. CDR1 SGHAT and CDR2 FQDESV come from the germline V gene (reference sequence). J gave up 2 bases and V 3 bases, and 7 bases lay outside the gene matches. The length of the CDR3 is 16 residues. The CDR3: CASSFPRLADQETQYF. In DNA, the CDR3 is TGTGCCAGCAGCTTTCCAAGACTAGCGGATCAAGAGACCCAGTACTTC.

This chain uses TRBV4-2 with TRBJ2-3; 7 bases line up with TRBD1. The trim removed 3 bases at V and 3 bases at J, leaving 9 bases unmatched. The CDR3 totals 16 residues. Germline values: CDR1 LGHNA, CDR2 YNFKEQ. CDR3 sequence: CASSHSGTELTDTQYF. For the CDR3, the DNA is TGTGCCAGCAGCCATTCAGGGACAGAATTAACAGATACGCAGTATTTT.

Regarding this clone: Other DNA sequences from this sample encode an identical CDR3 as well. V gene TRBV7-8 combines with J gene TRBJ1-1; D gene uncertain. The CDR3 is made up of 15 amino acids. Trimming pared 1 base from V and 1 base from J, leaving 10 bases between. Germline CDR1 SGHVS, CDR2 FQNEAQ. The CDR3, as DNA: TGTGCCAGCAGCTTAGGCGACGGAAGGAACACTGAAGCTTTCTTT. It translates to CASSLGDGRNTEAFF.

For this clone: The sample holds other DNA sequences that translate to the same CDR3. The chain links TRBV18 to TRBJ1-5, with D unresolved. This CDR3 is built from 13 residues. Trimming removed 2 bases from V and 2 bases from J, with 4 bases in between. Germline V gene lookup returns CDR1 KGHSH and CDR2 LQKENI. The CDR3 region has the DNA TGTGCCAGCTCACCAGGGGGCAATCAGCCCCAGCATTTT. This sequence encodes CASSPGGNQPQHF.

The chain has TRBV9 and TRBJ2-1; D uncertain. V dropped 0 bases and J dropped 8 bases, with 15 bases sitting between them. Germline-derived CDR1 and CDR2 are SGDLS and YYNGEE. This CDR3 contains 15 residues. The CDR3 spells CASSVGTIQRDEQFF. As DNA, the CDR3 is TGTGCCAGCAGCGTAGGGACGATACAGAGAGATGAGCAGTTCTTC.